This TCR beta chain was documented in a study of cytomegalovirus exposure and HLA in healthy donors. Trimming shortened V by 4 bases and J by 0 bases, and 10 bases separated the two germline ends. CDR1 is SGHDT, CDR2 YYEEEE, per germline. This CDR3 region has 14 residues. Findings of the study overall: The listing of roughly 160 TCR beta chains classed them as cytomegalovirus-associated. The classifier reportedly diagnosed cytomegalovirus status with high specificity and sensitivity.

To note about this clone: The antigen remains unidentified.

Sequencing used immunoSEQ multiplex PCR; TCRdb keeps in-frame clones, though not all of them. This sample has 150,000 to 200,000 clones; 85% to 90% occur once, and the top ten carry roughly 1.4%. The genes are TRBV5-6 and TRBJ2-5; possibly TRBD1 for D (6 bases). The sequencing input was PBMCs. The TCR comes from a woman aged 25 to 39 in good health and CMV-seronegative. The DNA for the CDR3 is TGTGCCAGCAGCCCATGGGACAACCAAGAGACCCAGTACTTC. It specifies CASSPWDNQETQYF.